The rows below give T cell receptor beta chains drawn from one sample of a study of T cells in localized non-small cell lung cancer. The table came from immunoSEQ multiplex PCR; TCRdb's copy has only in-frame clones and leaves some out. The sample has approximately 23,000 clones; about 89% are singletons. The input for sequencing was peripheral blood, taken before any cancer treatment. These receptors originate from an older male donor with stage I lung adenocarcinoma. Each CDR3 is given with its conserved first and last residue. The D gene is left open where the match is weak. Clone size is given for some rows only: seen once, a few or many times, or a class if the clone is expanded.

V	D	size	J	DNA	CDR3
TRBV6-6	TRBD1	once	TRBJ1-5	TGTGCCAGCAGCCACGGACAGGGGCCCCCTAATCAGCCCCAGCATTTT	CASSHGQGPPNQPQHF
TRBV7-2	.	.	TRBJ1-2	TGTGCCAGCAGCTTAGTAGGGCTCCTGGTGGGGGGCTACACCTTC	CASSLVGLLVGGYTF
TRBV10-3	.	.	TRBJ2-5	TGTGCCATCGGTGGGGTGTTTAAAGAGACCCAGTACTTC	CAIGGVFKETQYF
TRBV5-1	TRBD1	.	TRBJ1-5	TGCGCCAGCAGGGGAGAGGCGACAGGGGGCGCGAGATTGGTTTGGCCCCAGCATTTT	CASRGEATGGARLVWPQHF
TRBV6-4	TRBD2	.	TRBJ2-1	TGTGCCAGCAGTGTGCTAGCGGGGGGCCCGGGTGAGCAGTTCTTC	CASSVLAGGPGEQFF
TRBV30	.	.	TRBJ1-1	TGTGCCTGTGCACAGGGAGGCGCTGAAGCTTTCTTT	CACAQGGAEAFF
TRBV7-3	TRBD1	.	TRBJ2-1	TGTGCCAGCAGCTTAAGGCTACCGGGACAGGGGACCTACAATGAGCAGTTCTTC	CASSLRLPGQGTYNEQFF
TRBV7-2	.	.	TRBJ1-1	TGTGCCAGCAGCTTCCAAGGGGCCAGGGACACTGAAGCTTTCTTT	CASSFQGARDTEAFF
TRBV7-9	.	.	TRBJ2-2	TGTGCCAGCAGCTTTATTTCGAACACCGGGGAGCTGTTTTTT	CASSFISNTGELFF
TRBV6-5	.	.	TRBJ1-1	TGTGCCAGCAGTTTGGACAGGAACACTGAAGCTTTCTTT	CASSLDRNTEAFF
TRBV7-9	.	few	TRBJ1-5	TGTGCCAGCAGCTTAGCTGGAGGCGGGCCTGGGGATCAGCCCCAGCATTTT	CASSLAGGGPGDQPQHF
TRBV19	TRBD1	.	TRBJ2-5	TGTGCCAGTAGTCTCCGGGACAGAGGGGTAAGAGAGACCCAGTACTTC	CASSLRDRGVRETQYF
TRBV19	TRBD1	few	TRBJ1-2	TGTGCCAGTAGTGACCGGGACAGTTCTAATGGCTACACCTTC	CASSDRDSSNGYTF
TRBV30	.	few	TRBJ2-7	TGTGCCTGGAGTACCGGGACATACTCCTACGAGCAGTACTTC	CAWSTGTYSYEQYF
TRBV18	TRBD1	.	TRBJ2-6	TGTGCCAGCTCACCACCTCCCGGACAGGGGGCGGCTGGGGCCAACGTCCTGACTTTC	CASSPPPGQGAAGANVLTF
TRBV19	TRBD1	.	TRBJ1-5	TGTGCCAGTAGTTCGGGACAGGATAGCAGACAGCCCCAGCATTTT	CASSSGQDSRQPQHF
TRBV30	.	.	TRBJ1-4	TGTGCCCGGAAGGGGACGGCTGAAGAAAAACTGTTTTTT	CARKGTAEEKLFF
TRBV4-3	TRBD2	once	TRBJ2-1	TGCGCCAGCAGCCAAACAGGGACTAGCCGTAACAATGAGCAGTTCTTC	CASSQTGTSRNNEQFF
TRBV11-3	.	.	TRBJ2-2	TGTGCCAGCAGCCCCGGACACTACACCGGGGAGCTGTTTTTT	CASSPGHYTGELFF
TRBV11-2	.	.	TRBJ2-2	TGTGCCAGCAGCAAGCCTATAACAAGCACCGGGGAGCTGTTTTTT	CASSKPITSTGELFF
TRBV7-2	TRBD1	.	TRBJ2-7	TGTGCCAGCAGCTTAGCGACAGGGTCATCCTACGAGCAGTACTTC	CASSLATGSSYEQYF
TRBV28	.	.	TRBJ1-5	TGTGCCAGCAGTTTAGAGCCGAGTTATAGCAATCAGCCCCAGCATTTT	CASSLEPSYSNQPQHF
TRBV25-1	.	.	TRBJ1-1	TGTGCCAGCAGTGTAGCAGGGTCCAGTGAAGCTTTCTTC	CASSVAGSSEAFF
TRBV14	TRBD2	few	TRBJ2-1	TGTGCCAGCAGTCAAACTATAGCGGGAGCATCCGAGCAGTTCTTC	CASSQTIAGASEQFF
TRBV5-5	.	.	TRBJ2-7	TGTGCCAGCAGCTTGCGGAGCCTGGGCCAGAACGAGCAGTACTTC	CASSLRSLGQNEQYF
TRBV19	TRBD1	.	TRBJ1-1	TGTGCCAGTAGTATCATCATCGGACAGGGGGTGGAAGCTTTCTTT	CASSIIIGQGVEAFF
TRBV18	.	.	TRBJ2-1	TGTGCCAGCTCCGGGGAGCGGGCTGTCTATGAGCAGTTCTTC	CASSGERAVYEQFF
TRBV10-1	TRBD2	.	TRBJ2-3	TGCGCCAGCAGCATGGGGACTAGCGGAACAGATACGCAGTATTTT	CASSMGTSGTDTQYF
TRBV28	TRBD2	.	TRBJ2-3	TGTGCCAGCAGTTTACCCTCCACTAGCGGGAGTAGAACAGATACGCAGTATTTT	CASSLPSTSGSRTDTQYF
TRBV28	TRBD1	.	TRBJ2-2	TGTGCCAGCAGGCCCCCGACAGGGGCTCACACCGGGGAGCTGTTTTTT	CASRPPTGAHTGELFF
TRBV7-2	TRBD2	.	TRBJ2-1	TGTGCCAGCAGCCCTCCCGGACTAGTAACCTACAATGAGCAGTTCTTC	CASSPPGLVTYNEQFF
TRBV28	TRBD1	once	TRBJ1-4	TGTGCCAGCTTTAATGCAGGGGGAAAGGAAAAACTGTTTTTT	CASFNAGGKEKLFF
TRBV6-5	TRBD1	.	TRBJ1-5	TGTGCCAGCAGTAGGGACAGGTGGGAGCATCAGCCCCAGCATTTT	CASSRDRWEHQPQHF
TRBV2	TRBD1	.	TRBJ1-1	TGTGCCAGCAACCGGAGACAGGGGGCCAGCACTGAAGCTTTCTTT	CASNRRQGASTEAFF
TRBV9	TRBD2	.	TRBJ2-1	TGTGCCAGCAGCGTAAGCGGGAGGGGATCCAATGAGCAGTTCTTC	CASSVSGRGSNEQFF
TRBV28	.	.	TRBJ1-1	TGTGCCAGCCTGGACAGATTGAACACTGAAGCTTTCTTT	CASLDRLNTEAFF
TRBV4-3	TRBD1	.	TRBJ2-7	TGCGCCAGCAGCCAGGGACAGGGGGCCTACGAGCAGTACTTC	CASSQGQGAYEQYF
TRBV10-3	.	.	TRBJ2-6	TGTGCCATCAGCGGGCTTTCTACAGGGACTGGGGCCAACGTCCTGACTTTC	CAISGLSTGTGANVLTF
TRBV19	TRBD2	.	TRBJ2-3	TGTGCCAGTAGTATTAGCGGGGGACGTTCAGATACGCAGTATTTT	CASSISGGRSDTQYF
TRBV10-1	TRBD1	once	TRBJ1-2	TGCGCCAGCGGCTCCTCCGGGACAGCAGCCTATGGCTACACCTTC	CASGSSGTAAYGYTF
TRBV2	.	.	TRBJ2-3	TGTGCCAGCAGGGCAGTTTTTGAGACAGATACGCAGTATTTT	CASRAVFETDTQYF
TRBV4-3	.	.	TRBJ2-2	TGCGCCAGCAGCCAGGGTACGGGACACAACACCGGGGAGCTGTTTTTT	CASSQGTGHNTGELFF
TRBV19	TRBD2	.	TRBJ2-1	TGTGCCAGTAGTATCGGTCTAGCGGGAATCCTAATCTTC	CASSIGLAGILIF
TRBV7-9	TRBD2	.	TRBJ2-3	TGTGCCAGCAGCGTCCGACTAGCGGGGAGACCCACAGATACGCAGTATTTT	CASSVRLAGRPTDTQYF
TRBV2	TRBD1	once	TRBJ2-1	TGTGCCAGCAGGACAGGGTCTGAGCAGTTCTTC	CASRTGSEQFF
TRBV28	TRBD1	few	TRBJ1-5	TGTGCCAGCAGCTCGGGGGGACAGCCCGATCAGCCCCAGCATTTT	CASSSGGQPDQPQHF
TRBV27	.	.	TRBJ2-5	TGTGCCAGCAGTCCCGGACTACTTATCCAAGAGACCCAGTACTTC	CASSPGLLIQETQYF
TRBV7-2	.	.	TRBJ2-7	TGTGCCAGCAGCTTAAACAGCTACGAGCAGTACTTC	CASSLNSYEQYF
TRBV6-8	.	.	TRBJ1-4	TGTGCCAGCAGTAGCCGGGACGTGCTGGTTTTT	CASSSRDVLVF
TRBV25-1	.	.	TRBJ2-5	TGTGCCAGCAGTGAATCGGGGGCCCATGCGAGGGAGACCCAGTACTTC	CASSESGAHARETQYF